The 24 T cell receptor beta chains below all came from one sample that was sequenced in a study of cytomegalovirus exposure and HLA in healthy donors. Assay: immunoSEQ multiplex PCR; the TCRdb copy retains only in-frame clones and omits some. The table records about 84,000 clones, around 90% of them present only once. The material sequenced was PBMCs. The receptor source for this set is a man younger than 45 in good health and CMV-seronegative.

CDR3 sequence: CASSMIAGEVQFF. CDR3 sequence (DNA): TGTGCCAGCAGTATGATAGCGGGAGAGGTGCAGTTCTTC. The V call is TRBV27, the J call TRBJ2-1, with 9 bases aligning to TRBD2. The V and J ends lost 5 bases and 12 bases, in that order; junction bases with no gene match: 8. CDR1 and CDR2 (germline): MNHEY, SMNVEV (reference sequence). There are 13 residues in the CDR3.

The chain couples TRBV9 to TRBJ1-2, with TRBD1 matching 8 bases. The CDR3 is made up of 16 amino acids. J lost 4 bases, V lost 3 bases, and 11 bases had no gene match. Germline assignment: CDR1 SGDLS and CDR2 YYNGEE. The CDR3 protein is CASSGRNRGRGYGYTF. CDR3 DNA sequence: TGTGCCAGCAGCGGACGAAACAGGGGGAGAGGCTATGGCTACACCTTC.

This chain joins TRBV27 and TRBJ2-2, with D perhaps TRBD1 (5 bases). CDR3 length: 15 amino acids. Trimming removed 4 bases at V and 3 bases at J, with 12 bases between. Germline V gene sequence: CDR1 MNHEY, CDR2 SMNVEV (reference sequence). CDR3 DNA sequence: TGTGCCAGCAGTTCGCAGGGTCATTACACCGGGGAGCTGTTTTTT. Translated: CASSSQGHYTGELFF.

The chain joins TRBV6-6 to TRBJ1-2; 7 nucleotides align to TRBD1. Per germline, CDR1 MNHNY and CDR2 SVGAGI (reference sequence). The CDR3 has 14 amino acids. Trimming took 2 bases from V and 6 from J; bases not matched to a gene: 6. This CDR3 reads CASSYTGTVNGYTF. The CDR3 region has the DNA TGTGCCAGCAGTTACACCGGGACAGTTAATGGCTACACCTTC.

This clone was detected once. The V gene is TRBV5-1, the J gene TRBJ2-5, with TRBD1 as a possible D gene (5 bases). V lost 0 bases and J 3 bases, leaving 15 bases between the germline ends. There are 16 residues in the CDR3. Looked up from germline, CDR1 is SGHRS and CDR2 is YFSETQ. CDR3 protein: CASSLGPGSFEETQYF. CDR3 DNA: TGCGCCAGCAGCTTGGGACCAGGGTCTTTCGAAGAGACCCAGTACTTC.

V usage is TRBV5-4 and J usage is TRBJ2-7; D may be TRBD2 (6 bases). Per germline, CDR1 SGHNT and CDR2 YYREEE (reference sequence). The CDR3 contains 15 residues. With 4 bases removed from V and 0 bases from J, the gap between germline ends came to 14 bases. This CDR3 reads CASSIPAGSSYEQYF. In nucleotides, the CDR3 is TGTGCCAGCAGCATCCCCGCGGGGAGCTCCTACGAGCAGTACTTC.

J is TRBJ1-2 and V is TRBV5-8, with D perhaps matching TRBD1 (5 bases). The CDR3 length is 12 residues. Germline V CDR1 and CDR2: SGHTS, YDEGEE. V lost 3 bases and J lost 2, with 5 bases in between. CDR3 sequence (DNA): TGTGCCAGCAGCTCAGGGAACTATGGCTACACCTTC. Protein: CASSSGNYGYTF. The whole variable domain, remainder taken from reference TRBV5-8 and TRBJ1-2, is EAGVTQSPTHLIKTRGQQATLRCSPISGHTSVYWYQQALGLGLQFLLWYDEGEERNRGNFPPRFSGRQFPNYSSELNVNALELEDSALYLCASSSGNYGYTFGSGTRLTVV.

The chain carries TRBV14 and TRBJ2-2; unclear D gene. Between the trimmed V and J ends, which lost 0 bases and 3 bases, there was a span of 2 bases. Germline-derived CDR1 and CDR2 are SGHDN and FVKESK. The CDR3 sequence is 13 residues long. The CDR3 protein is CASSQDYTGELFF. The CDR3 DNA follows: TGTGCCAGCAGCCAAGACTACACCGGGGAGCTGTTTTTT.

The gene calls are TRBV28 and TRBJ2-7; D unresolved. The germline V gene has CDR1 MDHEN and CDR2 SYDVKM. This CDR3 contains 13 residues. The V and J ends lost 5 bases and 2 bases respectively, with 10 bases between them. The CDR3 sequence is CASSPLVPYEQYF. The DNA for the CDR3 is TGTGCCAGCAGTCCTCTAGTCCCCTACGAGCAGTACTTC.

CDR3 sequence (DNA): TGTGCCAGCAGTTACAGCGGGACAGGAACCTACGAGCAGTACTTC. Its protein is CASSYSGTGTYEQYF. The chain couples TRBV6-5 to TRBJ2-7; maybe TRBD1 (8 bases). Germline values: CDR1 MNHEY, CDR2 SVGAGI. With 2 bases removed from V and 2 bases from J, the gap between germline ends came to 13 bases. The CDR3 covers 15 residues.

The genes are TRBV9 and TRBJ2-6; D not resolved. The V gene's germline CDR1 is SGDLS and CDR2 YYNGEE. The CDR3 has 17 amino acids. V lost 3 bases to trimming and J lost 4 bases, with 17 bases between them. CDR3 loop: CASSDVLMGSGANVLTF. The CDR3 coding sequence is TGTGCCAGCAGCGATGTGCTTATGGGCTCCGGGGCCAACGTCCTGACTTTC. Based on the CDR3 plus reference TRBV9 and TRBJ2-6, the full variable domain is DSGVTQTPKHLITATGQRVTLRCSPRSGDLSVYWYQQSLDQGLQFLIQYYNGEERAKGNILERFSAQQFPDLHSELNLSSLELGDSALYFCASSDVLMGSGANVLTFGAGSRLTVL.

The rearrangement uses TRBV27 and TRBJ2-7; 7 bases are a match to TRBD2. J lost 0 bases, V lost 1 base, and 6 bases had no gene match. Germline assignment: CDR1 MNHEY and CDR2 SMNVEV (reference sequence). The CDR3 has 16 residues. In DNA form, the CDR3 reads TGTGCCAGCAGTTTATTGGTTTCTAGCGGCTCCTACGAGCAGTACTTC. Translated: CASSLLVSSGSYEQYF.

This clone was picked up a small number of times. The chain carries TRBV10-3 and TRBJ2-3; no firm D call. With 6 bases removed from V and 2 bases from J, the gap between germline ends came to 12 bases. CDR3 length: 14 residues. Germline CDR1 is ENHRY and CDR2 is SYGVKD. CDR3 sequence (DNA): TGTGCCATCAGGGCGTGGGCAGTCACAGATACGCAGTATTTT. Residues: CAIRAWAVTDTQYF.

V usage is TRBV5-4 and J usage is TRBJ2-7; 9 positions agree with TRBD2. The CDR3 runs to 14 residues. Germline CDR1 is SGHNT and CDR2 is YYREEE (reference sequence). Losses at the gene ends were 5 bases for V and 4 bases for J; bases not matched to a gene: 7. DNA of the CDR3: TGTGCCAGCAGGGAGACTAGCGGACATTACGAGCAGTACTTC. It yields the protein CASRETSGHYEQYF. Together with reference TRBV5-4 and TRBJ2-7, the CDR3 gives the full variable domain: ETGVTQSPTHLIKTRGQQVTLRCSSQSGHNTVSWYQQALGQGPQFIFQYYREEENGRGNFPPRFSGLQFPNYSSELNVNALELDDSALYLCASRETSGHYEQYFGPGTRLTVT.

The CDR3 nucleotides are TGTGCCAGCAGTTTTCTCGACCCTCTAGGGACCCAGTACTTC. It translates to CASSFLDPLGTQYF. This chain connects TRBV27 to TRBJ2-5; no firm D call. Trimming stripped 3 bases from V and 7 bases from J, with 15 bases between. This CDR3 contains 14 residues. Looked up from germline, CDR1 is MNHEY and CDR2 is SMNVEV (reference sequence).

The chain is built from TRBV10-1 and TRBJ2-1, with 12 bases identical to TRBD2. Per germline, CDR1 WNHNN and CDR2 SYGVQD (reference sequence). This CDR3 region has 13 residues. Germline trimming cut 9 bases from V and 10 bases from J; bases unmatched to any gene: 7. The CDR3, as DNA: TGCGCCAGGTGGGCTAGCGGGAGGGCGGAGCAGTTCTTC. This sequence encodes CARWASGRAEQFF.

With regard to this clone: In the same sample, other DNA sequences code for this CDR3. As DNA, the CDR3 is TGCGCCAGCAGCTTTAGCGGGGAGTACAATGAGCAGTTCTTC. Translated, it gives CASSFSGEYNEQFF. J is TRBJ2-1 and V is TRBV5-1, with 8 nucleotides matching TRBD2. This CDR3 contains 14 residues. Germline V CDR1 and CDR2: SGHRS, YFSETQ. Trimming took 2 bases from V and 4 from J; bases not matched to a gene: 2.

This clone was observed a few times. The J gene is TRBJ1-2, the V gene TRBV28; TRBD1 aligns across 7 bases. The V gene's germline CDR1 is MDHEN and CDR2 SYDVKM. V was pared by 5 bases and J by 6 bases, with 6 bases of the junction left unmatched. The CDR3 loop spans 13 amino acids. The CDR3 spells CASSERGRNGYTF. DNA of the CDR3: TGTGCCAGCAGTGAGAGGGGGCGAAATGGCTACACCTTC.

The CDR3 nucleotides are TGTGCCAGCAGAGAAACAGGGTTCACTGAAGCTTTCTTT. As protein: CASRETGFTEAFF. V gene TRBV6-1 combines with J gene TRBJ1-1; tentatively, D is TRBD1 (6 bases). The length of the CDR3 is 13 residues. Germline values: CDR1 MNHNS, CDR2 SASEGT. The V gene lost 6 bases and the J gene lost 4 bases, with 12 bases spanning the gap.

The rearrangement uses TRBV6-5 and TRBJ2-7; TRBD2 matches at 7 bases. Trimming at V came to 4 bases and at J to 6 bases, leaving 9 bases not matched to a gene. Germline V lookup: CDR1 MNHEY, CDR2 SVGAGI. This CDR3 is 14 amino acids long. The CDR3 sequence: CASSFRTRDREQYF. The CDR3, as DNA: TGTGCCAGCAGTTTCAGGACTAGAGACCGCGAGCAGTACTTC.

This clone showed up just a few times. V usage is TRBV15 and J usage is TRBJ2-3, with D perhaps matching TRBD2 (5 bases). The CDR3 length is 13 residues. V lost 3 bases and J 1 base, leaving 5 bases between the germline ends. The germline V gene has CDR1 LNHNV and CDR2 YYDKDF (reference sequence). The CDR3 is CATSSGGTDTQYF. Here the CDR3 DNA reads TGTGCCACCAGCAGCGGGGGCACAGATACGCAGTATTTT.

V gene TRBV27 combines with J gene TRBJ2-5; a possible D gene is TRBD1 (5 bases). The CDR3 consists of 16 residues. The germline CDR1 and CDR2 sequences are MNHEY and SMNVEV (reference sequence). V was cut by 2 bases and J by 5 bases, with 18 bases left in between. The DNA for the CDR3 is TGTGCCAGCAGTTTAACCCAACCAGGGCTCCGGGAGACCCAGTACTTC. Protein sequence: CASSLTQPGLRETQYF.

V usage is TRBV6-5 and J usage is TRBJ2-5; the match to TRBD1 covers 7 bases. V lost 8 bases, J lost 5 bases, and 8 bases stayed unmatched. CDR1 and CDR2 from the germline V gene are MNHEY and SVGAGI. The CDR3 has 13 amino acids. CDR3 protein: CASGLEGAETQYF. The CDR3 region has the DNA TGTGCCAGCGGCCTTGAGGGGGCGGAGACCCAGTACTTC.

The genes are TRBV5-1 and TRBJ2-5; no definite D call. In germline, CDR1 is SGHRS, CDR2 YFSETQ. The ends were cut back, 0 bases at V and 4 bases at J, with 7 bases in the middle. The CDR3 consists of 13 residues. This chain's CDR3 is CASSLGLVETQYF. For the CDR3, the DNA is TGCGCCAGCAGCTTGGGGCTTGTAGAGACCCAGTACTTC.